This record covers a single T cell receptor beta chain. MiXCR was run by TCRdb on the RT-PCR reads, yielding one entry per CDR3 protein. Of around 700,000 distinct CDR3 sequences in the sample, approximately 15% are singletons; the top ten hold about 3.9%. The V end lost 0 bases, the J end lost 1 base, and 5 bases lay between the germline ends. Per the germline V gene, CDR1 is DFQATT and CDR2 is SNEGSKA (reference sequence). The CDR3 contains 13 residues. The sample consisted of memory CD4+ T cells from blood. This clonotype was sampled from a female donor in good health, serving as a healthy control. The V and J genes are TRBV20-1 and TRBJ2-3; no clear D gene. DNA of the CDR3: TGCAGTGCTAGAGATCAGGGCACAGATACGCAGTATTTT. Protein product: CSARDQGTDTQYF.